The next 28 T cell receptor beta chains were all read from a single sample in a study of cytomegalovirus exposure and HLA in healthy donors. The data were produced by immunoSEQ multiplex PCR, yet TCRdb's version contains in-frame clones alone and is incomplete. In the table there are 60,000 to 75,000 clones, about 95% of which are singletons. Sequencing was done on a sample of PBMCs. These receptors all come from a woman younger than 35 in good health and CMV-seropositive.

The gene calls are TRBV5-6 and TRBJ1-2; no firm D call. V lost 0 bases and J lost 4, with 16 bases in between. Germline assignment: CDR1 SGHDT and CDR2 YYEEEE. There are 16 residues in the CDR3. CDR3 DNA sequence: TGTGCCAGCAGCTTGGTTGGGCAGCTCCTCGTCTATGGCTACACCTTC. Residues: CASSLVGQLLVYGYTF.

The chain couples TRBV11-2 to TRBJ1-2; D gene unclear. Germline lookup yields CDR1 SGHAT and CDR2 FQNNGV. V was cut by 2 bases and J by 5 bases, with 6 bases left in between. This CDR3 comprises 12 residues. DNA of the CDR3: TGTGCCAGCAGCTTACTCGGTTATGGCTACACCTTC. It encodes CASSLLGYGYTF.

The CDR3, as DNA: TGTGCCAGCAGCTTAGCCCAGCGGGGGGGCCTCGAGCAGTACTTC. Amino acids: CASSLAQRGGLEQYF. The gene calls are TRBV7-2 and TRBJ2-7; TRBD2 aligns across 10 bases. The germline CDR1 and CDR2 sequences are SGHTA and FQGNSA. After removal of 0 bases from V and 6 bases from J, the junction contained 5 bases not matched to a gene. The CDR3 covers 15 residues.

The chain joins TRBV4-1 to TRBJ1-6; TRBD1 might be the D (6 bases). Germline lookup yields CDR1 MGHRA and CDR2 YSYEKL. V lost 4 bases and J lost 7, with 14 bases in between. CDR3 size: 15 residues. CDR3 in DNA: TGCGCCAGCAGCCGTCAACAGGGAGAGAATTCACCCCTCCACTTT. Its translation: CASSRQQGENSPLHF.

The chain joins TRBV6-5 to TRBJ2-1; 8 bases map to TRBD2. Per germline, CDR1 MNHEY and CDR2 SVGAGI. This CDR3 spans 15 amino acids. Trimming at V came to 8 bases and at J to 8 bases, leaving 14 bases not matched to a gene. The CDR3 sequence is CASWVAGRSPDEQFF. The DNA of the CDR3 is TGTGCCAGCTGGGTAGCGGGACGGTCTCCTGATGAGCAGTTCTTC.

The CDR3 bases are TGTGCCAGCAGCTTGGGCACAGGGCCTGTGGATGAGCAGTTCTTC. Amino acids: CASSLGTGPVDEQFF. J is TRBJ2-1 and V is TRBV5-6; D is perhaps TRBD1 (6 bases). Trimming pared 0 bases from V and 8 bases from J, leaving 15 bases between. Looked up from germline, CDR1 is SGHDT and CDR2 is YYEEEE. CDR3 size: 15 residues.

The chain is built from TRBV4-1 and TRBJ2-5, with 15 bases matching TRBD2. The CDR3 runs 19 residues. V trimming: 4 bases; J trimming: 4 bases; junction bases outside the gene matches: 13. Germline-derived CDR1 and CDR2 are MGHRA and YSYEKL. CDR3 sequence (DNA): TGCGCCAGCAGCCGACCGGGACTAGCGGGAGGTGGAGTCCGAGAGACCCAGTACTTC. It encodes CASSRPGLAGGGVRETQYF.

The V call is TRBV2, the J call TRBJ1-2; maybe TRBD1 (5 bases). This CDR3 is 13 amino acids long. V shed 6 bases and J shed 2 bases, with 10 bases lying between them. Per germline, CDR1 SNHLY and CDR2 FYNNEI. CDR3 region: CASSKDKNYGYTF. DNA for the CDR3: TGTGCCAGCAGCAAGGACAAGAACTATGGCTACACCTTC.

This chain links TRBV11-2 with TRBJ2-1; a possible D gene is TRBD1 (6 bases). Trimming took off 3 bases at V and 8 bases at J, with 17 bases between the two ends. Germline V CDR1 and CDR2: SGHAT, FQNNGV. This CDR3 has 15 residues. CDR3 in DNA: TGTGCCAGCAGCTTCGCTTCTGGGGGCGGAGATGAGCAGTTCTTC. Translating gives CASSFASGGGDEQFF.

The chain is built from TRBV2 and TRBJ2-5; no definite D call. The CDR3 totals 13 residues. Trimming left V 6 bases short and J 3 bases short, with 11 bases between. Germline loops: CDR1 SNHLY, CDR2 FYNNEI. DNA for the CDR3: TGTGCCAGCAGGGAAAATATAGAAGAGACCCAGTACTTC. Amino acids: CASRENIEETQYF.

The chain carries TRBV28 and TRBJ2-7, with 10 bases identical to TRBD2. Germline loops: CDR1 MDHEN, CDR2 SYDVKM. Unmatched junction bases numbered 8, after V lost 5 bases and J lost 1 base. This CDR3 comprises 16 residues. In nucleotides, the CDR3 is TGTGCCAGCAGTAGCGGGAGGGCCTTTCGGTCCTACGAGCAGTACTTC. Translated, it gives CASSSGRAFRSYEQYF. Full variable domain (remainder filled in from reference TRBV28 and TRBJ2-7): DVKVTQSSRYLVKRTGEKVFLECVQDMDHENMFWYRQDPGLGLRLIYFSYDVKMKEKGDIPEGYSVSREKKERFSLILESASTNQTSMYLCASSSGRAFRSYEQYFGPGTRLTVT.

V is TRBV19 and J is TRBJ1-1, with D perhaps TRBD1 (5 bases). Germline V gives CDR1 LNHDA, CDR2 SQIVND (reference sequence). The V gene lost 3 bases and the J gene lost 7 bases, with 9 bases spanning the gap. This CDR3 contains 12 residues. CDR3 protein: CASSIAGNEAFF. In DNA, the CDR3 is TGTGCCAGTAGTATTGCAGGGAATGAAGCTTTCTTT. The complete variable domain, with remaining parts taken from reference TRBV19 and TRBJ1-1, reads DGGITQSPKYLFRKEGQNVTLSCEQNLNHDAMYWYRQDPGQGLRLIYYSQIVNDFQKGDIAEGYSVSREKKESFPLTVTSAQKNPTAFYLCASSIAGNEAFFGQGTRLTVV.

CDR3 residues: CAIVPSPNVVGQFF. CDR3 bases: TGTGCCATCGTTCCTAGCCCTAATGTTGTTGGGCAGTTCTTC. The V and J genes are TRBV10-3 and TRBJ2-1; possibly TRBD2 for D (5 bases). V lost 8 bases to trimming and J lost 12 bases, with 23 bases between them. The CDR3 runs to 14 residues. Germline loops: CDR1 ENHRY, CDR2 SYGVKD.

This clone was seen only once. This chain uses TRBV4-1 with TRBJ2-2; 7 bases match TRBD1. Germline CDR1 reads MGHRA; CDR2 reads YSYEKL. Trimming at V came to 1 base and at J to 2 bases, leaving 10 bases not matched to a gene. This CDR3 contains 18 residues. This CDR3 is CASSQAPLQGRNTGELFF. As DNA, the CDR3 is TGCGCCAGCAGCCAAGCACCCCTACAGGGGCGCAACACCGGGGAGCTGTTTTTT.

CDR3 sequence: CASRAGGPYNEQFF. CDR3 nucleotides: TGTGCCAGCAGGGCGGGGGGGCCTTACAATGAGCAGTTCTTC. The V call is TRBV27, the J call TRBJ2-1; 9 nucleotides align to TRBD2. Germline V gives CDR1 MNHEY, CDR2 SMNVEV (reference sequence). V dropped 6 bases and J dropped 4; count of bases not matched to a gene: 4. The CDR3 loop spans 14 amino acids.

The rearrangement joins TRBV7-9 to TRBJ1-5, with D tentatively TRBD1 (6 bases). V lost 1 base, J lost 0 bases, and 7 bases lay in between. This CDR3 has 15 residues. Germline assignment: CDR1 SEHNR and CDR2 FQNEAQ (reference sequence). CDR3 residues: CASSLEGVSNQPQHF. The CDR3 DNA is TGTGCCAGCAGCTTAGAGGGGGTTAGCAATCAGCCCCAGCATTTT.

The chain uses TRBV29-1 and TRBJ2-5, with D maybe TRBD2 (6 bases). From germline, CDR1 is SQVTM and CDR2 ANQGSEA. Trimming pared 8 bases from V and 2 bases from J, leaving 15 bases between. The CDR3 spans 13 residues. The CDR3 loop reads CSTTTSGQETQYF. The DNA for the CDR3 is TGCAGCACTACCACAAGCGGGCAAGAGACCCAGTACTTC.

J is TRBJ1-1 and V is TRBV5-4; no definite D call. CDR3 size: 14 residues. The V gene's germline CDR1 is SGHNT and CDR2 YYREEE (reference sequence). Trimming took 4 bases from V and 1 from J, leaving 11 bases between them. The CDR3 DNA reads as TGTGCCAGCAGCGCCGGGCGGGGGAACACTGAAGCTTTCTTT. Its translation: CASSAGRGNTEAFF. Full variable domain (rest looked up from reference TRBV5-4 and TRBJ1-1): ETGVTQSPTHLIKTRGQQVTLRCSSQSGHNTVSWYQQALGQGPQFIFQYYREEENGRGNFPPRFSGLQFPNYSSELNVNALELDDSALYLCASSAGRGNTEAFFGQGTRLTVV.

This chain connects TRBV5-4 to TRBJ2-1; maybe TRBD2 (5 bases). Germline values: CDR1 SGHNT, CDR2 YYREEE (reference sequence). V lost 0 bases to trimming and J lost 9 bases, with 13 bases between them. This CDR3 spans 14 amino acids. The CDR3 loop reads CASSLANVAGEQFF. For the CDR3, the DNA is TGTGCCAGCAGCTTGGCCAACGTCGCGGGTGAGCAGTTCTTC.

The chain links TRBV27 to TRBJ1-5, with D uncertain. Germline CDR1 MNHEY, CDR2 SMNVEV (reference sequence). V lost 1 base to trimming and J lost 6 bases, with 13 bases between them. This CDR3 is built from 15 residues. The CDR3 DNA reads as TGTGCCAGCAGTTTATACGGGGTGGGGAGTCAGCCCCAGCATTTT. It yields the protein CASSLYGVGSQPQHF.

V and J are TRBV7-2 and TRBJ1-2, with D maybe TRBD1 (5 bases). Trimming pared 5 bases from V and 8 bases from J, leaving 21 bases between. CDR3 length: 15 amino acids. CDR1 and CDR2 from the germline V gene are SGHTA and FQGNSA. The CDR3 loop reads CASSLSSHLGGGYTF. The CDR3 DNA reads as TGTGCCAGCAGCCTCTCCTCCCATTTGGGGGGGGGCTACACCTTC.

The chain joins TRBV7-8 to TRBJ2-7; TRBD1 agrees at 9 bases. Germline CDR1 and CDR2: SGHVS and FQNEAQ. V lost 5 bases to trimming and J lost 6 bases; unmatched junction nucleotides: 8. The CDR3 sequence is 14 residues long. The CDR3 bases are TGTGCCAGCAGCCCTGGGACAGGGATTAGCGAGCAGTACTTC. Amino acid sequence: CASSPGTGISEQYF.

This rearrangement joins TRBV30 to TRBJ2-1, with TRBD2 matching over 14 bases. J lost 0 bases, V lost 1 base, and 11 bases had no gene match. The CDR3 is 20 residues long. Germline V lookup: CDR1 GTSNPN, CDR2 SVGIG (reference sequence). Written as DNA, the CDR3 is TGTGCCTGGAGTGGGGGGACTAGCGGGAGATTGGGGTACTCCTACAATGAGCAGTTCTTC. This encodes CAWSGGTSGRLGYSYNEQFF.

The chain has TRBV14 and TRBJ2-3; 8 bases are a match to TRBD1. With V trimmed by 5 bases and J by 6 bases, 7 bases remained unmatched. CDR3 length: 14 amino acids. Germline values: CDR1 SGHDN, CDR2 FVKESK. CDR3 protein: CASSKGQVVDTQYF. The DNA of the CDR3 is TGTGCCAGCAGCAAGGGACAGGTGGTCGATACGCAGTATTTT.

V and J are TRBV28 and TRBJ2-7; 10 bases agree with TRBD1. This CDR3 has 14 amino acids. Germline CDR1 is MDHEN and CDR2 is SYDVKM. V shed 6 bases and J 7 bases; nucleotides not matched to a gene: 9. CDR3 protein: CASRGTGELGEQYF. The CDR3 bases are TGTGCCAGCAGGGGGACAGGGGAGCTAGGAGAGCAGTACTTC.

The genes are TRBV28 and TRBJ2-1; D is unresolved. CDR1 is MDHEN and CDR2 is SYDVKM in the germline V gene. V shed 2 bases and J shed 4 bases, with 6 bases lying between them. The CDR3 is made up of 13 amino acids. CDR3 in amino acids: CASSLLTYNEQFF. CDR3 nucleotide sequence: TGTGCCAGCAGTTTACTTACATACAATGAGCAGTTCTTC.

V gene TRBV28 combines with J gene TRBJ2-7, with TRBD1 matching 11 bases. Germline-derived CDR1 and CDR2 are MDHEN and SYDVKM. J lost 3 bases, V lost 4 bases, and 11 bases had no gene match. CDR3 size: 17 residues. CDR3 amino acids: CASSSKTGTGGHYEQYF. As DNA, the CDR3 is TGTGCCAGCAGTTCCAAAACCGGGACAGGGGGACACTACGAGCAGTACTTC.

A single count supports this clone. The rearrangement uses TRBV4-3 and TRBJ1-4; 9 positions match TRBD1. The CDR3 consists of 15 residues. J gave up 5 bases and V 1 base, and 2 bases lay outside the gene matches. Germline CDR1 LGHNA, CDR2 YSLEER. CDR3 coding DNA: TGCGCCAGCAGCCAAGTAGGGACAGGGAATGAAAAACTGTTTTTT. Translated, it gives CASSQVGTGNEKLFF.